The 3 T cell receptor beta chains listed next were all sequenced from one sample in a study of T cells in Graves' hyperthyroidism and ophthalmopathy. Using RNA transcripts as the source, TCR beta CDR3 regions were amplified. Initially, a first-round RT-PCR of the TCR CDR3 employed the HTBI primer set. One entry per CDR3 protein, called by TCRdb with MiXCR from the multiplex PCR reads. The sample contains approximately 370,000 distinct CDR3 sequences, roughly 17% of which appear only once. The sequenced material came from blood. The receptors here all came from a woman in her 30s with Graves' hyperthyroidism that later progressed to Graves' ophthalmopathy.

This clonotype was counted between two and nine times. This rearrangement joins TRBV10-1 to TRBJ2-3; TRBD2 aligns across 9 bases. The ends lost 0 bases at V and 2 bases at J; junction bases unmatched: 6. CDR1 and CDR2 from the germline V gene are WNHNN and SYGVQD (reference sequence). The CDR3 is 17 residues long. DNA for the CDR3: TGCGCCAGCAGTGAGTCTGTTAGCGGGGGCCACACAGATACGCAGTATTTT. Its protein product is CASSESVSGGHTDTQYF.

In this sample, this clonotype turned up many times. This chain uses TRBV6-1 with TRBJ2-3, with 7 positions matching TRBD1. CDR3 size: 16 residues. Germline trimming cut 7 bases from V and 0 bases from J; bases unmatched to any gene: 10. Looked up from germline, CDR1 is MNHNS and CDR2 is SASEGT. The DNA of the CDR3 is TGTGCCAGCACCCGGACAGGTTCTACTAGCACAGATACGCAGTATTTT. It specifies CASTRTGSTSTDTQYF.

This clonotype was picked up a small number of times. The chain carries TRBV3-1 and TRBJ1-2; D may be TRBD1 (5 bases). Trimming took 1 base from V and 4 from J, leaving 13 bases between them. This CDR3 comprises 15 residues. Germline CDR1 reads LGHDT; CDR2 reads YNNKEL (reference sequence). The CDR3 nucleotides read TGTGCCAGCAGCCAAGGTTCTTTAAGGGGCTATGGCTACACCTTC. It yields the protein CASSQGSLRGYGYTF.